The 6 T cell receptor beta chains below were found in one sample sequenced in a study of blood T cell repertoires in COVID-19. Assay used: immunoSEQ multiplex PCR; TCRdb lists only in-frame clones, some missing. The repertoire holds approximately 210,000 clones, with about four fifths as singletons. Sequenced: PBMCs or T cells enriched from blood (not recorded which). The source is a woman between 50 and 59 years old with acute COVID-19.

CDR3 protein: CASSQTGRKQFF. CDR3 DNA: TGTGCCAGCAGCCAGACCGGGAGGAAGCAGTTCTTC. The chain has TRBV5-8 and TRBJ2-1; 7 bases are a match to TRBD2. The CDR3 runs to 12 residues. CDR1 and CDR2 (germline): SGHTS, YDEGEE. The trim removed 4 bases at V and 11 bases at J, leaving 6 bases unmatched.

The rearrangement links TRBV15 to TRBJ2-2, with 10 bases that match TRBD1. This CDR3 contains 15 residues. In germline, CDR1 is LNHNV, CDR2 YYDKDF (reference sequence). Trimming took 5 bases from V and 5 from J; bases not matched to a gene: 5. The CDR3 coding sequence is TGTGCCACCAGCCCCGACAGGGGGCGGACCGGGGAGCTGTTTTTT. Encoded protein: CATSPDRGRTGELFF.

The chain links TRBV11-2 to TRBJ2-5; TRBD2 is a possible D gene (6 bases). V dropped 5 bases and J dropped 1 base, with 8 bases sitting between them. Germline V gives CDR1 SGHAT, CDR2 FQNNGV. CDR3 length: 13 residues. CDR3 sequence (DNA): TGTGCCAGCAGCAGCGGGTTCCAAGAGACCCAGTACTTC. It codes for CASSSGFQETQYF.

CDR3 DNA sequence: TGTGCCAGCAGCCAGGCCAGCGCTGGATCCTACAATGAGCAGTTCTTC. Translated, it gives CASSQASAGSYNEQFF. J is TRBJ2-1 and V is TRBV3-1 (or the pseudogene TRBV3-2); D not resolved. The CDR3 runs to 16 residues. Trimming took off 3 bases at V and 1 base at J, with 13 bases between the two ends. CDR1 is LGHDT, CDR2 YNNKEL, per germline (reference sequence).

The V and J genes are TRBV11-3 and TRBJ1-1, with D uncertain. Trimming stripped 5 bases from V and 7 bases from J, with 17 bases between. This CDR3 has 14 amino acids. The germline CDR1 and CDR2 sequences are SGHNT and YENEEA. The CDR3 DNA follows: TGTGCCAGCAGCCGACTTGGTCGGCAAAATGAAGCTTTCTTT. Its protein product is CASSRLGRQNEAFF.

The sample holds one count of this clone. This CDR3 is CASSRDTEAFF. CDR3 sequence (DNA): TGTGCCAGCTCGAGGGACACTGAAGCTTTCTTT. The J gene is TRBJ1-1, the V gene TRBV18, with D unclear. The CDR3 consists of 11 residues. Trimming shortened V by 6 bases and J by 3 bases, and 5 bases separated the two germline ends. Germline V gene lookup returns CDR1 KGHSH and CDR2 LQKENI.